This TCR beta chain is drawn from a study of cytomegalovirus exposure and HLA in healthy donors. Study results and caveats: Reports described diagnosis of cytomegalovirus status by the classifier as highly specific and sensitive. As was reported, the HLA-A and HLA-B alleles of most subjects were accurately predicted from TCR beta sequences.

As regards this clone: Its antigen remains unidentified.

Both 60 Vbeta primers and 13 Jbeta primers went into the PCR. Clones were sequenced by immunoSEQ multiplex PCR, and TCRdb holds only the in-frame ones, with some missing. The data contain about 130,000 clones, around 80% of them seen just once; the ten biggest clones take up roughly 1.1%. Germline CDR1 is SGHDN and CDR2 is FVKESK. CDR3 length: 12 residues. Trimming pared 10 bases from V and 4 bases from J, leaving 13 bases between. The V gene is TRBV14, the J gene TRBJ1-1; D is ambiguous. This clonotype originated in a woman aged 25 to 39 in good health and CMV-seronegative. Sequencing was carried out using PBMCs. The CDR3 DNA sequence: TGTGCCAACGGCCCCCCTAGCACTGAAGCTTTCTTT. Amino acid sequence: CANGPPSTEAFF.